This T cell receptor beta chain was recorded in a study of T cell responses to AZD1222 COVID-19 vaccine. General study results and limits: Reportedly, close to half of spike-specific TCRs are directed against unmutated variant regions. Spike-specific TCR depth and breadth grew after two AZD1222 doses. Clonal diversity was possibly underestimated, and white British individuals and females predominated among donors.

As regards this clone: The antigen remains undetermined.

This CDR3 is 12 amino acids long. Trimming took 0 bases from V and 8 from J, leaving 7 bases between them. Germline assignment: CDR1 LGHNA and CDR2 YNFKEQ. Here immunoSEQ multiplex PCR was the method, and the copy in TCRdb shows in-frame clones only, minus some. The sample holds over 100,000 clones; roughly nine tenths are singletons and the top ten take around 7%. The TCR comes from an adult in good health. Here the sequenced sample was peripheral blood, taken on day 0 of AZD1222 vaccination. V usage is TRBV4-2 and J usage is TRBJ1-2, with D unresolved. In DNA, the CDR3 is TGTGCCAGCAGCCAAGACTTGAGAGGCTACACCTTC. This gives the protein CASSQDLRGYTF.